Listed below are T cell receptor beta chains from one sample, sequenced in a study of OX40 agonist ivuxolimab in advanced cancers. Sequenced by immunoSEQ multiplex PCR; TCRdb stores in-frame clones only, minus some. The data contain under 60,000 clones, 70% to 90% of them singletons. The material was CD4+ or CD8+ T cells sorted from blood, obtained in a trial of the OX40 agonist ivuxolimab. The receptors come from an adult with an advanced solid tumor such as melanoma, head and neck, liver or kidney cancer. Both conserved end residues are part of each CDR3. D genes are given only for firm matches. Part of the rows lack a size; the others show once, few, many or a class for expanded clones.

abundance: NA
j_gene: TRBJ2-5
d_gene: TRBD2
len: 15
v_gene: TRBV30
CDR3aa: CAWGLAGGLQETQYF
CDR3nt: TGTGCCTGGGGCCTAGCGGGGGGACTCCAAGAGACCCAGTACTTC

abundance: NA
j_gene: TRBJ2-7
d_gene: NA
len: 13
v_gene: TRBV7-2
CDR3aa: CASSLGPPYEQYF
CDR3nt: TGTGCCAGCAGCTTAGGTCCCCCCTACGAGCAGTACTTC

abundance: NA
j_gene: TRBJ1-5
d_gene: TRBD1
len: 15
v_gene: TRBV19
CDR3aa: CASCPGQGAGQPQHF
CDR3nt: TGTGCCAGTTGTCCGGGACAGGGGGCTGGACAGCCCCAGCATTTT

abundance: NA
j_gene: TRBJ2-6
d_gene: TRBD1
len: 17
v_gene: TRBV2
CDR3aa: CASSVSGQGDGANVLTF
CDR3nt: TGTGCCAGCAGTGTTTCGGGACAGGGGGATGGGGCCAACGTCCTGACTTTC

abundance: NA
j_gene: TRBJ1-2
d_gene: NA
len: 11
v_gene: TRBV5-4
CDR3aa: CASSLEGGYTF
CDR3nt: TGTGCCAGCAGCTTGGAAGGGGGCTACACCTTC

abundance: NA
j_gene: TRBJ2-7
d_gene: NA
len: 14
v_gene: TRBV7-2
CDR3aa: CASRPLGTFYEQYF
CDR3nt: TGTGCCAGCAGGCCACTAGGGACTTTCTACGAGCAGTACTTC

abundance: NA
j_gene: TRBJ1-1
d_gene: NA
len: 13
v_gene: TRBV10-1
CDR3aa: CANEQGKNTEAFF
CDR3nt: TGCGCCAACGAACAGGGAAAGAACACTGAAGCTTTCTTT

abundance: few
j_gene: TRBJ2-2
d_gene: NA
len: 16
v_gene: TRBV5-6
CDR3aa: CASSQKSGIFSGELFF
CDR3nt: TGTGCCAGCAGCCAAAAATCCGGGATCTTCTCCGGGGAGCTGTTTTTT

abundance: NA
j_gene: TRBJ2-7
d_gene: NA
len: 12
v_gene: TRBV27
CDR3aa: CASSPGYNEQYF
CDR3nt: TGTGCCAGCAGCCCAGGTTACAACGAGCAGTACTTC

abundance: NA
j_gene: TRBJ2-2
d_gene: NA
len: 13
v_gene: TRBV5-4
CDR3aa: CASSPRGTGELFF
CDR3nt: TGTGCCAGCAGCCCCCGGGGTACCGGGGAGCTGTTTTTT

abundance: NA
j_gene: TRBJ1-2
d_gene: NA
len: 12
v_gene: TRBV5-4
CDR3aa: CASSPGALGYTF
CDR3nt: TGTGCCAGCAGCCCGGGGGCATTGGGCTACACCTTC

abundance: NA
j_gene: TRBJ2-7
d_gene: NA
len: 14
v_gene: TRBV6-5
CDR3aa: CASSSRLHSYEQYF
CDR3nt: TGTGCCAGCAGTTCCCGACTGCACTCCTACGAGCAGTACTTC

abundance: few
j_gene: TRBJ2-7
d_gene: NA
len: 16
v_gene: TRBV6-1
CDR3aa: CAISELGPSGSYEQYF
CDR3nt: TGTGCCATCAGTGAATTGGGTCCGTCCGGCTCCTACGAGCAGTACTTC

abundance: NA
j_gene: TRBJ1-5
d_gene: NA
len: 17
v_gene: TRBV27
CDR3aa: CASSSFGKVHSNQPQHF
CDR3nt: TGTGCCAGCAGTTCCTTCGGGAAGGTTCATAGCAATCAGCCCCAGCATTTT

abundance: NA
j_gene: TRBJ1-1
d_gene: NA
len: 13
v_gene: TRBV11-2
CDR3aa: CASSLDVITEAFF
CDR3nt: TGTGCCAGCAGCTTAGATGTCATCACTGAAGCTTTCTTT

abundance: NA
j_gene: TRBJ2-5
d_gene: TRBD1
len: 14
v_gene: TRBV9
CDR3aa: CASSPTGGGETQYF
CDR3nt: TGTGCCAGCAGCCCGACAGGGGGAGGTGAGACCCAGTACTTC

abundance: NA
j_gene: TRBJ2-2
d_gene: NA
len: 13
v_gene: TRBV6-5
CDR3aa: CASSWIDTGELFF
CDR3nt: TGTGCCAGCAGTTGGATCGACACCGGGGAGCTGTTTTTT

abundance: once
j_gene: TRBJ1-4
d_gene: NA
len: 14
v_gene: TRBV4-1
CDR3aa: CASSPGGGYEKLFF
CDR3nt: TGCGCCAGCAGCCCGGGCGGCGGATATGAAAAACTGTTTTTT

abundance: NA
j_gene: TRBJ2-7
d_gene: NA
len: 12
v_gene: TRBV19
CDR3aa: CASSIDAYEQYF
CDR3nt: TGTGCCAGTAGTATTGACGCCTACGAGCAGTACTTC

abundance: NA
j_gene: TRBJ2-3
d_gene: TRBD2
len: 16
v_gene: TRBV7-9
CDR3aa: CASSLAHGRPGDTQYF
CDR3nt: TGTGCCAGCAGCTTAGCCCACGGGAGGCCGGGAGATACGCAGTATTTT

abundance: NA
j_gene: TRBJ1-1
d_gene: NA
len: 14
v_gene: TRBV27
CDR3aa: CASRRGQLNTEAFF
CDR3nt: TGTGCCAGCAGACGAGGACAATTGAACACTGAAGCTTTCTTT

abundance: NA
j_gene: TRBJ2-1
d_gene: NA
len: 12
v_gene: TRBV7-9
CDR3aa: CASSDQYNEQFF
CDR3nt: TGTGCCAGCAGCGACCAGTACAATGAGCAGTTCTTC

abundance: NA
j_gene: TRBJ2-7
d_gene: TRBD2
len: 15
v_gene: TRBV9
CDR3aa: CASSVAGGGSYEQYF
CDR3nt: TGTGCCAGCAGCGTAGCCGGGGGGGGCTCCTACGAGCAGTACTTC

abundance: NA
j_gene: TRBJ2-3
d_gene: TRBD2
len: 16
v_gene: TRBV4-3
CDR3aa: CASSQDLIAGELSQYF
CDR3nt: TGCGCCAGCAGCCAAGATCTTATCGCGGGGGAACTCTCGCAGTATTTT

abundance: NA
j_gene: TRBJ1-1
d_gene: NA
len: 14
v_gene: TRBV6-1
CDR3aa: CASRGRTSATEAFF
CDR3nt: TGTGCCAGCAGAGGACGAACATCGGCCACTGAAGCTTTCTTT

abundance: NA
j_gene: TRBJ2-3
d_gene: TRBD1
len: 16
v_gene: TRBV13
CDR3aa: CASSTSDRGVLDTQYF
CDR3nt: TGTGCCAGCAGTACCTCAGACAGGGGGGTGTTAGATACGCAGTATTTT

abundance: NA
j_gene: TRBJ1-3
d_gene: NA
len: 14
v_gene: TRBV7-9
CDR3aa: CASSLVKIDHTIYF
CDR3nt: TGTGCCAGCAGCTTAGTGAAAATCGATCACACCATATATTTT

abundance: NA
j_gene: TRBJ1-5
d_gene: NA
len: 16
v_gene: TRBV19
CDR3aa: CASSLIGTTDNQPQHF
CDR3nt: TGTGCCAGTAGTTTAATCGGGACCACCGATAATCAGCCCCAGCATTTT

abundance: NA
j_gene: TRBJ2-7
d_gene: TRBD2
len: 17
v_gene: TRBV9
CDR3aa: CASSDGTSGGAWYEQYF
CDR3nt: TGTGCCAGCAGCGATGGGACTAGCGGGGGGGCCTGGTACGAGCAGTACTTC

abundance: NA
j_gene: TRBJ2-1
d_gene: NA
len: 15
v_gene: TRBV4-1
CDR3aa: CASSQDPIARNEQFF
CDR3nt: TGCGCCAGCAGCCAAGATCCCATAGCGCGCAATGAGCAGTTCTTC

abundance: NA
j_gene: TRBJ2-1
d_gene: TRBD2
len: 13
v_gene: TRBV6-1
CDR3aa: CASSRTRYNEQFF
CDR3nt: TGTGCCAGCAGTCGGACTAGGTACAATGAGCAGTTCTTC

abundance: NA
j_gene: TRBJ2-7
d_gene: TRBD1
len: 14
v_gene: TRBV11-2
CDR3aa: CASSLGQGANEQYF
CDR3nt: TGTGCCAGCAGCTTAGGGCAGGGGGCGAACGAGCAGTACTTC

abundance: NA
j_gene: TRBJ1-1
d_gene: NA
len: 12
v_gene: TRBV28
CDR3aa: CASSLSRDEAFF
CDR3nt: TGTGCCAGCAGTTTAAGCAGGGATGAAGCTTTCTTT

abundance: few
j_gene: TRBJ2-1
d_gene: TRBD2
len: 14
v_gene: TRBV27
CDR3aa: CASSWSGIVNEQFF
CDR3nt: TGTGCCAGCAGTTGGAGCGGGATCGTGAATGAGCAGTTCTTC

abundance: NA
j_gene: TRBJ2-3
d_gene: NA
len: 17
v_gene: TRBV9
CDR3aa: CASSVEERQVAYDTQYF
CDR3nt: TGTGCCAGCAGCGTAGAGGAGCGTCAGGTTGCGTACGATACGCAGTATTTT

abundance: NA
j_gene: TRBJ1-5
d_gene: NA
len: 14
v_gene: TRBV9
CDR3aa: CASSEGGQRQPQHF
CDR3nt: TGTGCCAGCAGCGAGGGAGGGCAGCGTCAGCCCCAGCATTTT

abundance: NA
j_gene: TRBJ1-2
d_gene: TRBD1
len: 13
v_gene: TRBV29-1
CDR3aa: CSVGQGRSDGYTF
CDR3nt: TGCAGCGTTGGACAGGGGAGAAGCGATGGCTACACCTTC

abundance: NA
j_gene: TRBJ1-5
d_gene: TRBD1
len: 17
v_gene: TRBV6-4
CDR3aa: CASSSVGQGYSNQPQHF
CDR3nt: TGTGCCAGCAGCTCGGTCGGACAGGGGTATAGCAATCAGCCCCAGCATTTT

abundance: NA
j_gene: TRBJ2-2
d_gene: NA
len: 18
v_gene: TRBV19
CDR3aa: CASSIGWQGLRGRGELFF
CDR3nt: TGTGCCAGTAGTATAGGGTGGCAGGGACTCCGAGGGCGCGGGGAGCTGTTTTTT

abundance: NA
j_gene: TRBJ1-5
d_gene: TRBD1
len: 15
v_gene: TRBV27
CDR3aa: CASSLSRTGGALQHF
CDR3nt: TGTGCCAGCAGTTTATCGCGAACAGGGGGCGCGCTCCAGCATTTT

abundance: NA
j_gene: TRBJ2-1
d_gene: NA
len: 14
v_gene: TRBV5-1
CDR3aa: CASSLGLQNNEQFF
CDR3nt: TGCGCCAGCAGCTTGGGTCTACAGAACAATGAGCAGTTCTTC

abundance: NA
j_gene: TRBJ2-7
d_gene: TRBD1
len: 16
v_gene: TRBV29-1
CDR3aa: CSVEGLPGQGYHEQYF
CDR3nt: TGCAGCGTTGAAGGTCTTCCGGGACAGGGGTACCACGAGCAGTACTTC

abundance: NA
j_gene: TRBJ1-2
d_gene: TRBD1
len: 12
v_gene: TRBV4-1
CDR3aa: CASSPTGYGYTF
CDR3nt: TGCGCCAGCAGCCCGACAGGGTATGGCTACACCTTC

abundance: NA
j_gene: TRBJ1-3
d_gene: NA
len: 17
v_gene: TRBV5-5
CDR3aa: CASSLDTVYPSGNTIYF
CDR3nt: TGTGCCAGCAGCTTAGACACAGTTTACCCCTCTGGAAACACCATATATTTT

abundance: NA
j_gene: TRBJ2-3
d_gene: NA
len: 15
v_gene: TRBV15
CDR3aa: CATSRGPLNTDTQYF
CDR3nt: TGTGCCACCAGCAGAGGTCCACTCAACACAGATACGCAGTATTTT